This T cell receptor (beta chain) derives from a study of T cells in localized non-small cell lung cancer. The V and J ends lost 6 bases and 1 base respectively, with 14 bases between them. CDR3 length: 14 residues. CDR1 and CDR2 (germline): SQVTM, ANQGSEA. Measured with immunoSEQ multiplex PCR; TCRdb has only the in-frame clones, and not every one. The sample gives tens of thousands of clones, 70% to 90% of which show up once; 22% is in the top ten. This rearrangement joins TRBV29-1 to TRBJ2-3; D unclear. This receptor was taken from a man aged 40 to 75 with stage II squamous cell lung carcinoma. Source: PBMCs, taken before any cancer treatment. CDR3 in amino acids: CSVTGYYRTDTQYF. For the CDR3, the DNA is TGCAGCGTGACCGGCTACTACCGCACAGATACGCAGTATTTT.